Presented here are 2 T cell receptor beta chains from one specimen sequenced in a study of cytomegalovirus exposure and HLA in healthy donors. The PCR employed 60 Vbeta primers together with 13 Jbeta primers. Sequencing used immunoSEQ multiplex PCR; TCRdb keeps in-frame clones, though not all of them. The sample consists of tens of thousands of clones, less than 80% of them appearing once. Sequenced input: PBMCs. All receptors derive from a woman in her thirties or forties in good health and CMV-seropositive.

In its sample, this clone was seen a few times. The rearrangement uses TRBV27 and TRBJ1-1; 10 bases are a match to TRBD1. CDR1 MNHEY and CDR2 SMNVEV come from the germline V gene (reference sequence). The CDR3 is made up of 15 amino acids. With V trimmed by 4 bases and J by 5 bases, 7 bases remained unmatched. The CDR3 loop is CASSSPDRGQTEAFF. In DNA, the CDR3 is TGTGCCAGCAGTTCCCCCGACAGGGGGCAGACTGAAGCTTTCTTT.

The V call is TRBV20-1, the J call TRBJ2-7; tentative D call: TRBD1 (6 bases). The CDR3 has 11 amino acids. Germline CDR1 and CDR2: DFQATT and SNEGSKA (reference sequence). V was cut by 7 bases and J by 2 bases, with 9 bases left in between. CDR3 DNA: TGCAGTGGGACAGACGCCTACGAGCAGTACTTC. This sequence encodes CSGTDAYEQYF.